This TCR beta chain was sequenced during a study of cytomegalovirus exposure and HLA in healthy donors. Overall study findings and caveats: A later analysis found common viral pathogens apparently linked to several of the most significant clusters. The study had only CMV serostatus as immune exposure information.

Among the donors, all were healthy bone marrow donors. V shed 3 bases and J 6 bases; nucleotides not matched to a gene: 9. This CDR3 spans 16 amino acids. CDR1 MGHRA and CDR2 YSYEKL come from the germline V gene. Use of 60 Vbeta and 13 Jbeta primers characterized the PCR. Assay used: immunoSEQ multiplex PCR; TCRdb lists only in-frame clones, some missing. This sample carries fewer than 130,000 clones, around 87% of them seen once, and the ten largest clones take approximately 2%. Comment on this clone: Its antigen is currently unknown.

Sample: PBMCs. The TCR comes from a man aged 35-49 years in good health and CMV-seronegative. The gene calls are TRBV4-1 and TRBJ2-7; 12 nucleotides agree with TRBD1. In nucleotides, the CDR3 is TGCGCCAGCAGCCAGGCTCCGGGACAGGGGGCGCTCGAGCAGTACTTC. Its translation: CASSQAPGQGALEQYF.